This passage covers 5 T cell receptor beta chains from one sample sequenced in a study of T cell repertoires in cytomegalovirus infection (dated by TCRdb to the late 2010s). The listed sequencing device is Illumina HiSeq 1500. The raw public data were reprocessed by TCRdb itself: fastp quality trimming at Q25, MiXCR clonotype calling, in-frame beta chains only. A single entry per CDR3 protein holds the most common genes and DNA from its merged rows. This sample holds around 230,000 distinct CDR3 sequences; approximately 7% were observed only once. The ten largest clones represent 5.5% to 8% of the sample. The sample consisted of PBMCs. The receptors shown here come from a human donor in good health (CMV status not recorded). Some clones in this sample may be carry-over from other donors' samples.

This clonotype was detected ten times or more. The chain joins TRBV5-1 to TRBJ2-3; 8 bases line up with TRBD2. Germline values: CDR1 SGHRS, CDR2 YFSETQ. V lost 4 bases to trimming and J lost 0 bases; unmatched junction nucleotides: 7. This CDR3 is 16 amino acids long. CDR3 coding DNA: TGCGCCAGCAGCACCCGACTAGCGCAGAGCACAGATACGCAGTATTTT. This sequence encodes CASSTRLAQSTDTQYF.

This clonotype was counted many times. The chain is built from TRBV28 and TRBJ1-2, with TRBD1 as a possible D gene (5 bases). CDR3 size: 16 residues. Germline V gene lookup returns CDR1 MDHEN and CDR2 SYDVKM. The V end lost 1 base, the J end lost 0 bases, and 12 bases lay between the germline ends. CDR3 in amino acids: CASSLYTGRSNYGYTF. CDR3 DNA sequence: TGTGCCAGCAGTTTATACACAGGCCGATCTAACTATGGCTACACCTTC.

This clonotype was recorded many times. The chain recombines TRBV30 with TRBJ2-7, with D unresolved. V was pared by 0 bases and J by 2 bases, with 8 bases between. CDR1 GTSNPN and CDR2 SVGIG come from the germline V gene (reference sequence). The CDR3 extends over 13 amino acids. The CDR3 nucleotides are TGTGCCTGGAGTGTAGCAGGACCCTACGAGCAGTACTTC. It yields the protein CAWSVAGPYEQYF.

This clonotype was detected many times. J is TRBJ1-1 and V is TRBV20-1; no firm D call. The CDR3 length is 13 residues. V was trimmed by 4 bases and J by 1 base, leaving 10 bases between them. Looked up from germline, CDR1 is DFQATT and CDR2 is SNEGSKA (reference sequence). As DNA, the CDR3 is TGCAGTGCTACCCGGGTGGGGAACACTGAAGCTTTCTTT. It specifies CSATRVGNTEAFF.

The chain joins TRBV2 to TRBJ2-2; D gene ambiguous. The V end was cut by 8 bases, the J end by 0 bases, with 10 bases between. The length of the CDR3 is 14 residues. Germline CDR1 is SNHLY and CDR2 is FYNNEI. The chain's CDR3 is CASGSWTNTGELFF. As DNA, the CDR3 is TGTGCCAGCGGGTCCTGGACGAACACCGGGGAGCTGTTTTTT.